Following are 21 T cell receptor beta chains from one sample sequenced in a study of radiotherapy plus CTLA-4 blockade in lung cancer. Sequencing used immunoSEQ multiplex PCR; TCRdb keeps in-frame clones, though not all of them. The sample holds about 90,000 clones, about 85% seen once. The sequencing used peripheral blood, collected from a patient treated with radiotherapy plus ipilimumab. The receptor source for this set is a human donor with non-small cell lung cancer that progressed on radiotherapy plus ipilimumab.

The chain couples TRBV27 to TRBJ2-1; TRBD2 matches 10 bases. Per the germline V gene, CDR1 is MNHEY and CDR2 is SMNVEV (reference sequence). Unmatched junction bases numbered 2, after V lost 1 base and J lost 5 bases. The CDR3 sequence is 15 residues long. The CDR3 DNA reads as TGTGCCAGCAGTTTATTAGCGGGGGGCAACAATGAGCAGTTCTTC. This codes for CASSLLAGGNNEQFF.

This chain uses TRBV7-2 with TRBJ2-1, with TRBD2 matching over 13 bases. There are 16 residues in the CDR3. CDR1 is SGHTA, CDR2 FQGNSA, per germline. The V segment lost 3 bases and the J segment 7 bases; nucleotides outside the gene matches: 6. Here the CDR3 DNA reads TGTGCCAGCAGCTTCACGGGACTAGCGGGGAAGAATGAGCAGTTCTTC. Residues: CASSFTGLAGKNEQFF.

This clone is a singleton in its sample. V gene TRBV19 combines with J gene TRBJ1-2; D ambiguous. The germline CDR1 and CDR2 sequences are LNHDA and SQIVND (reference sequence). Trimming removed 1 base at V and 0 bases at J, with 6 bases between. This CDR3 is 14 amino acids long. CDR3 DNA sequence: TGTGCCAGTAGTATAGTAGGCACTAACTATGGCTACACCTTC. It is translated as CASSIVGTNYGYTF. Full variable domain (rest looked up from reference TRBV19 and TRBJ1-2): DGGITQSPKYLFRKEGQNVTLSCEQNLNHDAMYWYRQDPGQGLRLIYYSQIVNDFQKGDIAEGYSVSREKKESFPLTVTSAQKNPTAFYLCASSIVGTNYGYTFGSGTRLTVV.

The chain has TRBV5-8 and TRBJ2-5; 8 bases map to TRBD1. The J call may be mistaken, given a closer DNA end match to TRBJ2-7. Germline CDR1 reads SGHTS; CDR2 reads YDEGEE. CDR3 length: 14 residues. The CDR3 spells CASSLAGRGHEQYF. CDR3 DNA sequence: TGTGCCAGCAGCTTGGCGGGCAGGGGGCACGAGCAGTACTTC.

The chain is built from TRBV4-1 and TRBJ2-7; 9 positions agree with TRBD1. The CDR3 is 16 residues long. Germline lookup yields CDR1 MGHRA and CDR2 YSYEKL. V shed 4 bases and J 0 bases; nucleotides not matched to a gene: 7. The CDR3 reads CASSLGGQGFSYEQYF. In nucleotides, the CDR3 is TGCGCCAGCAGCCTCGGGGGACAGGGCTTCTCCTACGAGCAGTACTTC.

The CDR3: CASSPQGRSTEAFF. The CDR3 DNA follows: TGTGCCAGCTCACCACAGGGACGGAGCACTGAAGCTTTCTTT. The chain carries TRBV18 and TRBJ1-1; D possibly corresponds to TRBD1 (5 bases). V was pared by 1 base and J by 4 bases, with 10 bases between. The CDR3 totals 14 residues. Germline CDR1 and CDR2: KGHSH and LQKENI.

CDR3 region: CASSDLNRDQHQPQHF. The DNA for the CDR3 is TGCGCCAGCAGTGATTTGAACCGGGACCAACATCAGCCCCAGCATTTT. The chain recombines TRBV10-1 with TRBJ1-5, with D perhaps TRBD1 (5 bases). The V end was cut by 3 bases, the J end by 5 bases, with 17 bases between. CDR3 length equals 16 residues. In germline, CDR1 is WNHNN, CDR2 SYGVQD (reference sequence).

In its sample, this clone was seen a few times. The chain recombines TRBV4-2 with TRBJ2-1; 8 bases are shared with TRBD2. Germline trimming cut 1 base from V and 5 bases from J; bases unmatched to any gene: 7. Germline V lookup: CDR1 LGHNA, CDR2 YNFKEQ. The CDR3 is made up of 16 amino acids. CDR3 sequence (DNA): TGTGCCAGCAGCCAAGTCGGGACTAGAGACGACAATGAGCAGTTCTTC. This sequence encodes CASSQVGTRDDNEQFF.

The V call is TRBV5-8, the J call TRBJ2-3; TRBD1 aligns across 9 bases. Trimming cost V 4 bases and J 4 bases; bases outside gene matches: 13. Germline V CDR1 and CDR2: SGHTS, YDEGEE. This CDR3 is built from 17 residues. CDR3 DNA: TGTGCCAGCAGCCAAGGGGGCCCGGGACAGGGATCAGATACGCAGTATTTT. Encoded protein: CASSQGGPGQGSDTQYF.

This rearrangement joins TRBV7-2 to TRBJ2-1; the match to TRBD2 covers 7 bases. The J segment lost 8 bases and the V segment lost 7 bases, leaving 23 bases of the junction unmatched. CDR1 and CDR2 from the germline V gene are SGHTA and FQGNSA. This CDR3 comprises 18 residues. Here the CDR3 reads CASMGGEIPTPFHDEQFF. The CDR3 DNA sequence: TGTGCCAGCATGGGGGGGGAAATCCCAACCCCTTTCCACGATGAGCAGTTCTTC.

V gene TRBV10-3 combines with J gene TRBJ1-2, with TRBD1 matching 11 bases. V trimming: 6 bases; J trimming: 4 bases; junction bases outside the gene matches: 7. The germline gives CDR1 ENHRY, CDR2 SYGVKD. This CDR3 is built from 15 residues. CDR3 coding DNA: TGTGCCATCAGGAGGGGACAGGGGGTTGTCTATGGCTACACCTTC. Translated, it gives CAIRRGQGVVYGYTF.

This chain joins TRBV10-2 and TRBJ2-5, with D perhaps TRBD1 (6 bases). The CDR3 length is 14 residues. Germline CDR1 is WSHSY and CDR2 is SAAADI. The V and J ends lost 4 bases and 5 bases respectively, with 14 bases between them. This chain's CDR3 is CASSGQGSRETQYF. The CDR3 DNA reads TGCGCCAGCAGTGGGCAGGGGAGTAGGGAGACCCAGTACTTC.

This clone was seen more than once but under ten times. The rearrangement joins TRBV12-5 to TRBJ1-4; a weak D match, TRBD1 (6 bases). V lost 1 base and J lost 4, with 13 bases in between. The germline CDR1 and CDR2 sequences are LGHNT and FRNRAP. The length of the CDR3 is 16 residues. The CDR3 region has the DNA TGTGCTAGTGGTTTGGACCGACAGGATTTTAATGAAAAACTGTTTTTT. Translation: CASGLDRQDFNEKLFF.

The chain carries TRBV2 and TRBJ1-5; D is ambiguous. The germline V and J ends were trimmed by 2 bases and 0 bases, with 8 bases remaining between them. Germline V gene sequence: CDR1 SNHLY, CDR2 FYNNEI. The CDR3 is 15 amino acids. The CDR3 loop reads CASSESGFSNQPQHF. DNA for the CDR3: TGTGCCAGCAGTGAAAGTGGGTTTAGCAATCAGCCCCAGCATTTT.

The chain recombines TRBV7-2 with TRBJ1-6; a weak D match, TRBD1 (5 bases). The CDR3 spans 15 residues. V lost 5 bases, J lost 7 bases, and 15 bases lay in between. The germline V gene encodes CDR1 SGHTA and CDR2 FQGNSA. CDR3 nucleotide sequence: TGTGCCAGCAGCCCCTGGCAGGGTGCCAATTCACCCCTCCACTTT. Its translation: CASSPWQGANSPLHF. Combining the CDR3 with reference TRBV7-2 and TRBJ1-6 gives the whole variable domain GAGVSQSPSNKVTEKGKDVELRCDPISGHTALYWYRQSLGQGLEFLIYFQGNSAPDKSGLPSDRFSAERTGGSVSTLTIQRTQQEDSAVYLCASSPWQGANSPLHFGNGTRLTVT.

The chain combines TRBV5-1 with TRBJ2-3, with 13 bases lining up with TRBD2. Losses at the gene ends were 4 bases for V and 5 bases for J; bases not matched to a gene: 10. The germline V gene encodes CDR1 SGHRS and CDR2 YFSETQ. The CDR3 runs 17 residues. As DNA, the CDR3 is TGCGCCAGCAGCATCCGAACTAGCGGGAGGGCGGTAGATACGCAGTATTTT. Translated, it gives CASSIRTSGRAVDTQYF.

The V gene is TRBV11-3, the J gene TRBJ2-1, with TRBD2 identical over 13 bases. Germline V lookup: CDR1 SGHNT, CDR2 YENEEA. This CDR3 contains 17 residues. Trimming cost V 3 bases and J 7 bases; bases outside gene matches: 9. DNA of the CDR3: TGTGCCAGCAGCTTTACCCTTCGGGGACTAGCGGGAAATGAGCAGTTCTTC. This encodes CASSFTLRGLAGNEQFF.

The CDR3 here is CASSVVERVGTQYF. CDR3 nucleotides: TGTGCCAGCAGCGTAGTGGAGCGGGTGGGTACGCAGTATTTT. The chain couples TRBV9 to TRBJ2-3; TRBD2 is a possible D gene (6 bases). V was shortened by 0 bases and J by 8 bases, with 13 bases between the two germline ends. CDR1 is SGDLS and CDR2 is YYNGEE in the germline V gene. CDR3 length: 14 residues.

The CDR3 DNA follows: TGCGCCAGCAGCCAAGGACAGGGTTATGGCTACACCTTC. Translation: CASSQGQGYGYTF. V is TRBV4-3 and J is TRBJ1-2, with TRBD1 matching over 7 bases. The V segment lost 1 base and the J segment 5 bases; nucleotides outside the gene matches: 1. The CDR3 consists of 13 residues. Germline V gene lookup returns CDR1 LGHNA and CDR2 YSLEER.

V and J are TRBV15 and TRBJ1-1; the D is unclear. V lost 1 base, J lost 9 bases, and 9 bases lay in between. The germline gives CDR1 LNHNV, CDR2 YYDKDF (reference sequence). This CDR3 region has 12 residues. CDR3 bases: TGTGCCACCAGCAGAGTGACGGGGAAAGCTTTCTTT. Its protein is CATSRVTGKAFF.

CDR3: CASSLAGTGAYEQYF. In DNA, the CDR3 is TGTGCCAGCAGCTTAGCCGGGACAGGGGCCTACGAGCAGTACTTC. The chain combines TRBV7-2 with TRBJ2-7; the match to TRBD1 covers 10 bases. Losses at the gene ends were 0 bases for V and 2 bases for J; bases not matched to a gene: 1. The CDR3 consists of 15 residues. Germline V lookup: CDR1 SGHTA, CDR2 FQGNSA.